This record looks at one TCR beta chain sequence and its context. The data belong to a study of blood T cell repertoires in COVID-19. Whole-study context: Material from acute and convalescent COVID-19 was sourced from the United States, Italy and Spain. From T cells, B-cell-depleted T cells, or PBMCs came the material, which was cDNA or gDNA.

Original processing notes: Estimates of nucleated cell counts were drawn from the amplification of reference gene primers. Generated by immunoSEQ multiplex PCR, the TCRdb table keeps only in-frame clones and is missing some. The V and J calls and the clone size are those of that table, but D and trimming were determined from the DNA. This table has over 150,000 clones, roughly 90% appearing once. Trimming stripped 0 bases from V and 1 base from J, with 12 bases between. CDR1 ENHRY and CDR2 SYGVKD come from the germline V gene. The CDR3 has 16 amino acids. The rearrangement joins TRBV10-3 to TRBJ1-1; TRBD1 might be the D (6 bases). The sequence came from a middle-aged man with acute or convalescent COVID-19. The specimen sequenced was peripheral blood. The CDR3 DNA reads as TGTGCCATCAGTGAGTCTATAGGGACACAGAACACTGAAGCTTTCTTT. Translation: CAISESIGTQNTEAFF.